The entry below describes one T cell receptor (beta chain). Its antigen is unidentified. The CDR3 consists of 17 residues. Germline CDR1 GTSNPN, CDR2 SVGIG (reference sequence). The ends were cut back, 2 bases at V and 0 bases at J, with 19 bases in the middle. TCRdb keeps only in-frame clones here, not all; method: immunoSEQ multiplex PCR. This table has approximately 200,000 clones, approximately 94% appearing once. The sample belongs to a study of T cell responses to AZD1222 COVID-19 vaccine. Overall study findings and caveats: Vaccination with two AZD1222 doses was followed by a rise in Spike-specific TCR breadth and depth.

This TCR was sampled from an adult who received the AZD1222 COVID-19 vaccine. Sample: peripheral blood, taken 28 days after the second AZD1222 dose. The chain recombines TRBV30 with TRBJ1-1; D uncertain. The CDR3 coding sequence is TGTGCCTGGAGTCCCTACCGGCGGCGTCCCATGAACACTGAAGCTTTCTTT. As protein: CAWSPYRRRPMNTEAFF.